A selection of T cell receptor beta chains follows, all from one sample in a study of blood T cell repertoires in COVID-19. Data came from immunoSEQ multiplex PCR; TCRdb stores just in-frame clones and leaves some out. The data show 200,000 to 250,000 clones, almost 90% seen once. Sequencing input: peripheral blood. The receptors were sampled from a man between 18 and 29 years old with active or convalescent COVID-19. The CDR3 runs from the conserved cysteine through the conserved F or W. A D gene is named only where the DNA matches it firmly. Clone size is not always given. Where it is, it says once, few, many or a class for expanded clones.

J gene	D gene	clone size	V gene	CDR3 protein	CDR3 DNA
TRBJ2-7	TRBD2	few	TRBV5-1	CASSLGGSGRAGAHEQYF	TGCGCCAGCAGCTTGGGAGGTAGCGGGAGGGCTGGAGCCCACGAGCAGTACTTC
TRBJ1-1	.	few	TRBV10-3	CAISPTGDNTEAFF	TGTGCCATCAGCCCTACGGGGGATAACACTGAAGCTTTCTTT
TRBJ2-5	TRBD2	.	TRBV5-4	CASSPAGLAGRYQETQYF	TGTGCCAGCAGCCCGGCGGGACTAGCGGGGCGTTACCAAGAGACCCAGTACTTC
TRBJ1-5	TRBD1	few	TRBV19	CASSMGQGANQPQHF	TGTGCCAGTAGTATGGGACAGGGGGCGAATCAGCCCCAGCATTTT
TRBJ2-1	TRBD1	.	TRBV6-5	CASSPGTGSYNEQFF	TGTGCCAGCAGTCCGGGGACAGGGTCCTACAATGAGCAGTTCTTC
TRBJ1-3	TRBD1	.	TRBV5-4	CASSPGGPGQGLGNTIYF	TGTGCCAGCAGCCCGGGGGGTCCGGGACAGGGGCTGGGAAACACCATATATTTT
TRBJ1-6	.	.	TRBV2	CASSSRDTYNSPLHF	TGTGCCAGCAGCTCCCGGGACACCTATAATTCACCCCTCCACTTT
TRBJ1-1	.	.	TRBV7-9	CASSSPPGHPNTEAFF	TGTGCCAGCAGCTCCCCACCGGGACACCCGAACACTGAAGCTTTCTTT
TRBJ1-1	TRBD1	.	TRBV12-3/TRBV12-4	CASGDSDTEAFF	TGTGCCAGCGGGGACAGCGACACTGAAGCTTTCTTT
TRBJ2-1	TRBD2	.	TRBV12-3/TRBV12-4	CASSGTSQSEQFF	TGTGCCAGCAGCGGGACTAGCCAGAGTGAGCAGTTCTTC
TRBJ1-4	.	.	TRBV5-6	CASSLGGRVNEKLFF	TGTGCCAGCAGCTTGGGCGGCAGGGTTAATGAAAAACTGTTTTTT
TRBJ2-5	.	.	TRBV5-1	CASSPTADQETQYF	TGCGCCAGCAGCCCGACAGCAGACCAAGAGACCCAGTACTTC
TRBJ1-2	.	few	TRBV12-3/TRBV12-4	CASSPGEFHYTF	TGTGCCAGCAGTCCGGGGGAATTCCACTACACCTTC
TRBJ1-1	TRBD1	.	TRBV6-6	CASSYRTGDTEAFF	TGTGCCAGCAGTTACCGGACAGGGGACACTGAAGCTTTCTTT
TRBJ2-2	.	.	TRBV11-3	CASSLGGLNTGELFF	TGTGCCAGCAGCTTAGGAGGACTCAACACCGGGGAGCTGTTTTTT
TRBJ1-1	TRBD1	.	TRBV19	CASTRDRAENTEAFF	TGTGCCAGTACCAGGGACAGGGCGGAGAACACTGAAGCTTTCTTT
TRBJ2-3	TRBD2	few	TRBV14	CASSPLTSGTTDTQYF	TGTGCCAGCAGCCCCTTGACTAGCGGGACCACAGATACGCAGTATTTT
TRBJ2-7	TRBD1	.	TRBV19	CASSIRDRTYEQYF	TGTGCCAGTAGTATACGGGACAGGACCTACGAGCAGTACTTC
TRBJ2-3	.	.	TRBV9	CASSVGRAGPTDTQYF	TGTGCCAGCAGCGTAGGTAGGGCAGGGCCCACAGATACGCAGTATTTT
TRBJ2-1	TRBD2	.	TRBV30	CAWSVLRTSGGYNEQFF	TGTGCCTGGAGTGTTCTCAGGACTAGCGGGGGATACAATGAGCAGTTCTTC
TRBJ2-3	TRBD2	.	TRBV19	CASSPGRAPDTQYF	TGTGCCAGTAGTCCCGGGAGGGCCCCAGATACGCAGTATTTT
TRBJ1-6	.	.	TRBV7-2	CASSPQPYGSPLHF	TGTGCCAGCAGCCCACAGCCCTATGGTTCACCCCTCCACTTT
TRBJ2-5	.	.	TRBV5-4	CASSLRVANVPGTQYF	TGTGCCAGCAGCTTGAGGGTAGCGAACGTACCTGGGACCCAGTACTTC
TRBJ2-7	.	.	TRBV5-1	CASTPGGALEQYF	TGCGCCAGCACCCCCGGCGGTGCTCTCGAGCAGTACTTC
TRBJ1-4	.	.	TRBV15	CATSRDIGKTNEKLFF	TGTGCCACCAGCAGAGATATCGGGAAAACTAATGAAAAACTGTTTTTT
TRBJ1-2	.	once	TRBV20-1	CSARINGYTF	TGCAGTGCTAGAATCAATGGCTACACCTTC
TRBJ2-1	TRBD1	.	TRBV11-2	CASSFGGTGIHNEQFF	TGTGCCAGCAGCTTCGGCGGGACAGGCATTCACAATGAGCAGTTCTTC
TRBJ2-2	TRBD1	.	TRBV6-5	CASSTQGAGTGELFF	TGTGCCAGCAGTACACAGGGGGCAGGCACCGGGGAGCTGTTTTTT
TRBJ2-7	TRBD2	once	TRBV29-1	CSVDGSGSGKSYEQYF	TGCAGCGTTGATGGTTCGGGTAGCGGGAAATCCTACGAGCAGTACTTC
TRBJ1-2	TRBD1	many	TRBV5-5	CASSLEGQGPYGYTF	TGTGCCAGCAGCTTGGAAGGACAGGGGCCCTATGGCTACACCTTC
TRBJ2-3	TRBD2	.	TRBV7-6	CASSLDSVALREPTSTDTQYF	TGTGCCAGCAGCTTAGATTCTGTAGCTTTGCGGGAGCCCACTAGCACAGATACGCAGTATTTT
TRBJ2-2	TRBD1	few	TRBV25-1	CASSGPGQGRGTGELFF	TGTGCCAGCAGCGGACCTGGACAGGGGAGAGGCACCGGGGAGCTGTTTTTT
TRBJ2-7	.	.	TRBV19	CASSIGLDYEQYF	TGTGCCAGTAGTATTGGGCTCGATTACGAGCAGTACTTC
TRBJ1-3	.	.	TRBV7-2	CASSPGVRGNTIYF	TGTGCCAGCAGTCCCGGCGTCAGGGGAAACACCATATATTTT
TRBJ1-1	.	.	TRBV9	CASSPLGSLNTEAFF	TGTGCCAGCAGCCCCCTTGGGAGTCTGAACACTGAAGCTTTCTTT
TRBJ2-7	.	.	TRBV27	CASSFLGQGTYEQYF	TGTGCCAGCAGTTTCTTAGGGCAGGGGACCTACGAGCAGTACTTC
TRBJ2-1	.	.	TRBV28	CASSFAHPRTENFYNEQFF	TGTGCCAGCAGTTTTGCCCATCCCCGGACAGAGAATTTCTACAATGAGCAGTTCTTC
TRBJ2-1	.	.	TRBV27	CASSPLVSPSNEQFF	TGTGCCAGCAGTCCACTAGTTTCTCCCTCAAATGAGCAGTTCTTC
TRBJ1-1	.	.	TRBV5-6	CASSLRSLNTEAFF	TGTGCCAGCAGCTTGAGGAGTTTGAACACTGAAGCTTTCTTT
TRBJ1-5	.	.	TRBV12-2	CASRSYRAGGYYSNQPQHF	TGTGCAAGTCGCTCATACCGTGCCGGGGGGTACTATAGCAATCAGCCCCAGCATTTT
TRBJ1-1	.	.	TRBV9	CASSVDGHSYAEAFF	TGTGCCAGCAGCGTAGATGGACATTCTTACGCTGAAGCTTTCTTT